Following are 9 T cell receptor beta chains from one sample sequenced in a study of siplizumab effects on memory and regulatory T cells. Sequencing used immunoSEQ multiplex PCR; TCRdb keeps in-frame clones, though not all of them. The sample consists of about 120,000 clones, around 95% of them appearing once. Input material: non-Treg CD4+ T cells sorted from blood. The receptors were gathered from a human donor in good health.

CDR3 sequence reads: CASSQIRGQQETQYF. The CDR3 DNA reads as TGTGCCAGCAGCCAAATCCGGGGCCAGCAAGAGACCCAGTACTTC. The genes are TRBV5-5 and TRBJ2-5; TRBD1 or TRBD2 may be the D gene (5 bases each). V shed 4 bases and J shed 2 bases, with 15 bases lying between them. CDR1 SGHKS and CDR2 YYEKEE come from the germline V gene (reference sequence). CDR3 length: 15 amino acids. Variable domain in full (rest from reference TRBV5-5 and TRBJ2-5): DAGVTQSPTHLIKTRGQQVTLRCSPISGHKSVSWYQQVLGQGPQFIFQYYEKEERGRGNFPDRFSARQFPNYSSELNVNALLLGDSALYLCASSQIRGQQETQYFGPGTRLLVL.

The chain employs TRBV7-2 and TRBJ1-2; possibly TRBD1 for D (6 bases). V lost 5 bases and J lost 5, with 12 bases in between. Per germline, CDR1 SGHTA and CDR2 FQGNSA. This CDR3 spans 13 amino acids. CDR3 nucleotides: TGTGCCAGCAGCAAAGGGGGGGTGTATGGCTACACCTTC. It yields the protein CASSKGGVYGYTF. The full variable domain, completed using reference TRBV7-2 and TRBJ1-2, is GAGVSQSPSNKVTEKGKDVELRCDPISGHTALYWYRQSLGQGLEFLIYFQGNSAPDKSGLPSDRFSAERTGGSVSTLTIQRTQQEDSAVYLCASSKGGVYGYTFGSGTRLTVV.

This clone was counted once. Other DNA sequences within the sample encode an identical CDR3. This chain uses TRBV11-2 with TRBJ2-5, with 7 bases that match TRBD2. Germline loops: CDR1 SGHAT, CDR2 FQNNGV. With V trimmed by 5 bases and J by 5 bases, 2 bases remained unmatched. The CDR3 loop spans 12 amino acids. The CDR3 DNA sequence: TGTGCCAGCAGCCTAGCGGCGGAGACCCAGTACTTC. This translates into CASSLAAETQYF.

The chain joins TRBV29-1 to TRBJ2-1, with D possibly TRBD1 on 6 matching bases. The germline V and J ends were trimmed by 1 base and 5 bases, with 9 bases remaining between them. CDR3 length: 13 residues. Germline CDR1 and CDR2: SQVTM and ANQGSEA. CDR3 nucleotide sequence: TGCAGCGTTGAAGGGACAGCCCACAATGAGCAGTTCTTC. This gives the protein CSVEGTAHNEQFF.

CDR3 sequence (DNA): TGTGCCAGCAGCCGGCCGGGGGCGGGGGGGCGGACAGATACGCAGTATTTT. Translating gives CASSRPGAGGRTDTQYF. The chain couples TRBV5-4 to TRBJ2-3; 9 nucleotides line up with TRBD2. Germline-derived CDR1 and CDR2 are SGHNT and YYREEE (reference sequence). The CDR3 spans 17 residues. After removal of 4 bases from V and 3 bases from J, the junction contained 12 bases not matched to a gene.

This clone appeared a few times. The CDR3 DNA is TGTGCCAGCAGCCTGACAGGGTCAAATTCACCCCTCCACTTT. Its protein is CASSLTGSNSPLHF. The genes are TRBV9 and TRBJ1-6; 7 bases agree with TRBD1. With V trimmed by 4 bases and J by 7 bases, 5 bases remained unmatched. Germline CDR1 and CDR2: SGDLS and YYNGEE. The CDR3 is 14 amino acids.

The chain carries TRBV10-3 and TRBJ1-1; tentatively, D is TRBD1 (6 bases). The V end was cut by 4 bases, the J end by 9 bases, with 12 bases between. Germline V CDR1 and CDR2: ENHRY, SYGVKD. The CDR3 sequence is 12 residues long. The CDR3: CAISGGQGKAFF. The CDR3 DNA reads TGTGCCATCAGTGGGGGGCAGGGGAAAGCTTTCTTT.

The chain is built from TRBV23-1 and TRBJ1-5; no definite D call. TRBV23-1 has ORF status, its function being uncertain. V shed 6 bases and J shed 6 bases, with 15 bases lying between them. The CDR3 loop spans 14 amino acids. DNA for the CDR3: TGCGCCAGCAGGGGTCCGGGTGATAGTCAGCCCCAGCATTTT. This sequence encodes CASRGPGDSQPQHF.

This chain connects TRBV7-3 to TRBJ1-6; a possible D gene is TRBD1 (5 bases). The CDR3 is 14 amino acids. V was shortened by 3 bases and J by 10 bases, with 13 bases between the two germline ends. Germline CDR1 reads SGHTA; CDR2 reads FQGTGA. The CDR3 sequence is CASSLGPDPSPLHF. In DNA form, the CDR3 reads TGTGCCAGCAGCTTGGGGCCAGACCCCTCACCCCTCCACTTT.